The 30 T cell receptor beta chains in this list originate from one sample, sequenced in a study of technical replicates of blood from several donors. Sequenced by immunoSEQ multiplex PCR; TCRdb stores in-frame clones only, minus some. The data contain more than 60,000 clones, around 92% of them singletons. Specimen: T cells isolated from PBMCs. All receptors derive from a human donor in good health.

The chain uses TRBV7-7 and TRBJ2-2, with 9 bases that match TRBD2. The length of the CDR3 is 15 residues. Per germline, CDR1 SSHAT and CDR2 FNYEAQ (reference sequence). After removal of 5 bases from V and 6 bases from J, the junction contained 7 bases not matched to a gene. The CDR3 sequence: CASSPGREGPGELFF. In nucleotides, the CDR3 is TGTGCCAGCAGCCCAGGGCGGGAGGGCCCCGGGGAGCTGTTTTTT.

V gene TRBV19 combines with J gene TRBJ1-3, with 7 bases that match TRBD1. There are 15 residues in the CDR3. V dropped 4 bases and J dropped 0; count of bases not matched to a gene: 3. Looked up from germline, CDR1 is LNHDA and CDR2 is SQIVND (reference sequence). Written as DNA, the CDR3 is TGTGCCAGTAGTACCCGGGACAGCTCTGGAAACACCATATATTTT. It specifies CASSTRDSSGNTIYF. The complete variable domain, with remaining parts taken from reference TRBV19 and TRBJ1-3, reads DGGITQSPKYLFRKEGQNVTLSCEQNLNHDAMYWYRQDPGQGLRLIYYSQIVNDFQKGDIAEGYSVSREKKESFPLTVTSAQKNPTAFYLCASSTRDSSGNTIYFGEGSWLTVV.

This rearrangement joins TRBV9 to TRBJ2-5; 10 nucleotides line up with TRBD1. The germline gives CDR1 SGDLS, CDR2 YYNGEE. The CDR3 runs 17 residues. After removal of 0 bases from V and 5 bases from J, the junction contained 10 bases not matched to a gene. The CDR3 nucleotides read TGTGCCAGCAGCGTAGGACCGGGACAGGGGATCTGGGAGACCCAGTACTTC. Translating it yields CASSVGPGQGIWETQYF.

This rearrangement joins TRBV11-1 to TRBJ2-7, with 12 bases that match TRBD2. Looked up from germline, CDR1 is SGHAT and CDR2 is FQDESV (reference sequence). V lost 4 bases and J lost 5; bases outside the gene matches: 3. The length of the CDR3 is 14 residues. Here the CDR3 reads CASSSGLAGNEQYF. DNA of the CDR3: TGTGCCAGCAGCTCGGGACTAGCGGGTAACGAGCAGTACTTC.

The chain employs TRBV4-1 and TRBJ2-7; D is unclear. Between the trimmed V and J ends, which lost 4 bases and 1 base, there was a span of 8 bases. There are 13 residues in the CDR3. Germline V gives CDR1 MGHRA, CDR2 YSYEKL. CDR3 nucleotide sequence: TGCGCCAGCAGCCCAAGAGTATCCTACGAGCAGTACTTC. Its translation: CASSPRVSYEQYF.

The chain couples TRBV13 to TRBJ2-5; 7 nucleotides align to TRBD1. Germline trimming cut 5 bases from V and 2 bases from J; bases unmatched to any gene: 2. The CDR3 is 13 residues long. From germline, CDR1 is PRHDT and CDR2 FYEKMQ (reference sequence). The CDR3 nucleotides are TGTGCCAGCAGCCGGGGACAGCAAGAGACCCAGTACTTC. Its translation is CASSRGQQETQYF.

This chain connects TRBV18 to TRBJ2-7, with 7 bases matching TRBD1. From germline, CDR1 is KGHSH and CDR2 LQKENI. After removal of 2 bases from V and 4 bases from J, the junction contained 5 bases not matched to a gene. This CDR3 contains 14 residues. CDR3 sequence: CASSPAAGGYEQYF. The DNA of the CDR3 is TGTGCCAGCTCACCAGCTGCAGGGGGATACGAGCAGTACTTC.

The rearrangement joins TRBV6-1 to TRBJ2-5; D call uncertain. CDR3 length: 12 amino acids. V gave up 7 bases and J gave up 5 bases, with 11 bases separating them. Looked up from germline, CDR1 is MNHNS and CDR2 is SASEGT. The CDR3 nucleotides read TGTGCCAGCACAATTAGTCGGGAGACCCAGTACTTC. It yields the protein CASTISRETQYF.

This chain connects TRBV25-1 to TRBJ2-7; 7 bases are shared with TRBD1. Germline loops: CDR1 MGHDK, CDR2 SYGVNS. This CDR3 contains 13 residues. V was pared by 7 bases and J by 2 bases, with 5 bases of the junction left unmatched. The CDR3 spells CASKGTETYEQYF. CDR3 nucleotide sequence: TGTGCCAGCAAAGGGACAGAGACCTACGAGCAGTACTTC.

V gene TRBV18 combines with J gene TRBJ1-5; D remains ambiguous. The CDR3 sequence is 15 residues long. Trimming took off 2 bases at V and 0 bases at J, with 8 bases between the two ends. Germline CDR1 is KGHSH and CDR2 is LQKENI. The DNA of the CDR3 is TGTGCCAGCTCACCAAACATTTATAGCAATCAGCCCCAGCATTTT. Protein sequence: CASSPNIYSNQPQHF.

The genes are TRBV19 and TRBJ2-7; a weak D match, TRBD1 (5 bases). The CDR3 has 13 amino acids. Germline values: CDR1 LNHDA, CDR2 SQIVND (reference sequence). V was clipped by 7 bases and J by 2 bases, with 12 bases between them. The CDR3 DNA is TGTGCCAGTAAAGGTAGGGGTACCTACGAGCAGTACTTC. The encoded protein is CASKGRGTYEQYF. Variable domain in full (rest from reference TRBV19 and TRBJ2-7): DGGITQSPKYLFRKEGQNVTLSCEQNLNHDAMYWYRQDPGQGLRLIYYSQIVNDFQKGDIAEGYSVSREKKESFPLTVTSAQKNPTAFYLCASKGRGTYEQYFGPGTRLTVT.

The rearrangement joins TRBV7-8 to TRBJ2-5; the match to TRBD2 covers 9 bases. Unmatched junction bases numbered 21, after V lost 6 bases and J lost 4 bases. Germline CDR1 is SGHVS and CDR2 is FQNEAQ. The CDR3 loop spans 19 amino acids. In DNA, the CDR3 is TGTGCCAGCAGACCAAATCGCGGGGAACTAGCGGGCACAGGAGAGACCCAGTACTTC. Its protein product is CASRPNRGELAGTGETQYF.

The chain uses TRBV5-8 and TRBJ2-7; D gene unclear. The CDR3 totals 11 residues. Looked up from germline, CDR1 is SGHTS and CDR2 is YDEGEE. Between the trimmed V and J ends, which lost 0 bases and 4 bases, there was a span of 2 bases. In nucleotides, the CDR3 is TGTGCCAGCAGCTTGGCGTACGAGCAGTACTTC. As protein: CASSLAYEQYF.

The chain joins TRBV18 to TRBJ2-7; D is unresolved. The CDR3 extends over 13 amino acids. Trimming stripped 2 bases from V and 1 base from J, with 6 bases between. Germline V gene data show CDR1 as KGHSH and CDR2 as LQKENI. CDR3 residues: CASSPVSSYEQYF. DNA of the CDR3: TGTGCCAGCTCACCAGTTTCATCCTACGAGCAGTACTTC.

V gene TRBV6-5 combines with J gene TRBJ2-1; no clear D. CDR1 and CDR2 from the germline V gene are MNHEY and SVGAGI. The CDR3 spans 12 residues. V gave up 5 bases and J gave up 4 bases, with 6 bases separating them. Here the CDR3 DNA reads TGTGCCAGCAGTCCAGATTACAATGAGCAGTTCTTC. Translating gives CASSPDYNEQFF.

The DNA for the CDR3 is TGTGCCAGCAGCGTAGCTGTCGACTATGGCTACACCTTC. As protein: CASSVAVDYGYTF. The J gene is TRBJ1-2, the V gene TRBV9; D ambiguous. The CDR3 has 13 residues. V was pared by 0 bases and J by 3 bases, with 6 bases between. CDR1 is SGDLS, CDR2 YYNGEE, per germline. The full variable domain, rest sourced from reference TRBV9 and TRBJ1-2, is DSGVTQTPKHLITATGQRVTLRCSPRSGDLSVYWYQQSLDQGLQFLIQYYNGEERAKGNILERFSAQQFPDLHSELNLSSLELGDSALYFCASSVAVDYGYTFGSGTRLTVV.

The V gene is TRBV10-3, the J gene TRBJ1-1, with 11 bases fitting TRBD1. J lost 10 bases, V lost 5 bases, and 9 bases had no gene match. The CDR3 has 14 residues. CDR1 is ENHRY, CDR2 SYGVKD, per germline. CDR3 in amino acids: CAISYSGQGEGAFF. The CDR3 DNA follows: TGTGCCATCAGTTATTCGGGACAGGGGGAGGGAGCTTTCTTT.

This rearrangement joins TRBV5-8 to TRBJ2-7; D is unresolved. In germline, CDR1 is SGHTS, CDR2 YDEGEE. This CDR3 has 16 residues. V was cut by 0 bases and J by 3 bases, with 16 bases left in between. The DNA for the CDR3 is TGTGCCAGCAGCTTGGCCATCTTCTCACACTACTACGAGCAGTACTTC. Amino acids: CASSLAIFSHYYEQYF.

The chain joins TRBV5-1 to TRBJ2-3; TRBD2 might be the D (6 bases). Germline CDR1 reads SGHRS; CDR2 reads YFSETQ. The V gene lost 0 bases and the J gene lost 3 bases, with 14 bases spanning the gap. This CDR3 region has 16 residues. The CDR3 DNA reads TGCGCCAGCAGCTTGGAATCACCGGGGAGGACAGATACGCAGTATTTT. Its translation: CASSLESPGRTDTQYF.

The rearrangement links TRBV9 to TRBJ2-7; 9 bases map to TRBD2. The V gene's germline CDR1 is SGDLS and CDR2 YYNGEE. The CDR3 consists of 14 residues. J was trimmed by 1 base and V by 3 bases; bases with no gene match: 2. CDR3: CASSEAGGSYEQYF. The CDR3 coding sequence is TGTGCCAGCAGCGAAGCGGGAGGTTCCTACGAGCAGTACTTC.

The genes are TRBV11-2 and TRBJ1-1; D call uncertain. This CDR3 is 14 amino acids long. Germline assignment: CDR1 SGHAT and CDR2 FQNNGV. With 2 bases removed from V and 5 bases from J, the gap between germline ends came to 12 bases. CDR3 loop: CASSLNDGVTEAFF. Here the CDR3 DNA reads TGTGCCAGCAGCTTAAACGATGGAGTGACTGAAGCTTTCTTT.

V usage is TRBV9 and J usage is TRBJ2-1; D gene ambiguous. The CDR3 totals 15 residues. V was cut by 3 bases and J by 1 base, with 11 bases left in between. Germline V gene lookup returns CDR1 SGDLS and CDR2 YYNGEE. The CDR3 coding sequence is TGTGCCAGCAGCGGGAGAGGCGGATCCTACAATGAGCAGTTCTTC. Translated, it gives CASSGRGGSYNEQFF.

The CDR3 DNA reads TGTGCCAGCAGTTACCCGGGGAGGACCCACGAGCAGTACTTC. It translates to CASSYPGRTHEQYF. The V gene is TRBV6-5, the J gene TRBJ2-7; a possible D gene is TRBD2 (6 bases). V shed 2 bases and J shed 5 bases, with 13 bases lying between them. The germline V gene has CDR1 MNHEY and CDR2 SVGAGI. The CDR3 loop spans 14 amino acids.

CDR3 bases: TGCAGTGCGCTAATGAACACTGAAGCTTTCTTT. This sequence encodes CSALMNTEAFF. The V call is TRBV20-1, the J call TRBJ1-1; no firm D call. The CDR3 runs 11 residues. CDR1 DFQATT and CDR2 SNEGSKA come from the germline V gene (reference sequence). The V end was cut by 6 bases, the J end by 0 bases, with 5 bases between.

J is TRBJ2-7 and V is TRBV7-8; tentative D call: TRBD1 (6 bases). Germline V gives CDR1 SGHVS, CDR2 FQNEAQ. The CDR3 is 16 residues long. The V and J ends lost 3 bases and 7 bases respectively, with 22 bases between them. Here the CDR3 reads CASSFVTGFSYVEQYF. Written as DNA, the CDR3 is TGTGCCAGCAGCTTCGTCACAGGGTTCTCCTACGTAGAGCAGTACTTC.

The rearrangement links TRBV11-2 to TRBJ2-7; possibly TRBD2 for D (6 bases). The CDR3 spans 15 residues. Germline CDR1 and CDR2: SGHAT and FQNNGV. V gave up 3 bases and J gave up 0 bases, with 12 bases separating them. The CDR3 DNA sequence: TGTGCCAGCAGCTTCGGGAGATCGAGCTCCTACGAGCAGTACTTC. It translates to CASSFGRSSSYEQYF.

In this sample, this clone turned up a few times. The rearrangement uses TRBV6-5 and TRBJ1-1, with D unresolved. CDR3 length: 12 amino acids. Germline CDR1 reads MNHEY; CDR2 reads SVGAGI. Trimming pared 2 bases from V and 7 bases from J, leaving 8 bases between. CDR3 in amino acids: CASSYAGGEAFF. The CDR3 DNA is TGTGCCAGCAGTTACGCGGGAGGTGAAGCTTTCTTT.

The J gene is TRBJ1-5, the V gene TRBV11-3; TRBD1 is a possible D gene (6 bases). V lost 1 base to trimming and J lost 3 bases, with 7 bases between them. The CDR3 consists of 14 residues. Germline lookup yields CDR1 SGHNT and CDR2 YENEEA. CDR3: CASSLGTVNQPQHF. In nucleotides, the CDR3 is TGTGCCAGCAGCTTAGGGACAGTCAATCAGCCCCAGCATTTT. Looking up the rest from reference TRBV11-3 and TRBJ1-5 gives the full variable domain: EAGVVQSPRYKIIEKKQPVAFWCNPISGHNTLYWYLQNLGQGPELLIRYENEEAVDDSQLPKDRFSAERLKGVDSTLKIQPAELGDSAVYLCASSLGTVNQPQHFGDGTRLSIL.

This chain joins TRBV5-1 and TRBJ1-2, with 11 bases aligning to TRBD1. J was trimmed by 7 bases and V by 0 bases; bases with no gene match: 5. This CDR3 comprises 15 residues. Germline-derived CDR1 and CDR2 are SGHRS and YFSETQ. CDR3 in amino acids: CASSLDRDRGSGYTF. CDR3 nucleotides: TGCGCCAGCAGCTTGGACCGGGACAGGGGGAGTGGCTACACCTTC.

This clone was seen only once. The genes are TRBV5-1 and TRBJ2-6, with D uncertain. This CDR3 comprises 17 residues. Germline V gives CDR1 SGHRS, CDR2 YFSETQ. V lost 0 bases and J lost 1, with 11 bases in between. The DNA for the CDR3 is TGCGCCAGCAGCTTGGCAATGTCGACTTCTGGGGCCAACGTCCTGACTTTC. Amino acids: CASSLAMSTSGANVLTF.